Following are 30 T cell receptor beta chains from one sample sequenced in a study of blood T cell repertoires in COVID-19. The data were produced by immunoSEQ multiplex PCR, yet TCRdb's version contains in-frame clones alone and is incomplete. The sample lists over 200,000 clones; 84% were seen once. The sequencing sample was made of peripheral blood. The receptors come from a man aged 35-49 years who had recovered from COVID-19.

The chain combines TRBV5-1 with TRBJ1-3; 9 positions agree with TRBD1. V gave up 4 bases and J gave up 7 bases; unmatched junction bases: 9. Per germline, CDR1 SGHRS and CDR2 YFSETQ. This CDR3 is built from 15 residues. The CDR3 DNA follows: TGCGCCAGCAGCACAGGGGGCGCGGGTAGTAACACCATATATTTT. This translates into CASSTGGAGSNTIYF.

The CDR3 region has the DNA TGTGCCAGCAGTTACTCATCAGGGGGGTACACTGAAGCTTTCTTT. Amino acid sequence: CASSYSSGGYTEAFF. The J gene is TRBJ1-1, the V gene TRBV6-5, with 7 positions matching TRBD1. The CDR3 consists of 15 residues. Germline V gives CDR1 MNHEY, CDR2 SVGAGI. J lost 3 bases, V lost 0 bases, and 4 bases had no gene match.

This chain joins TRBV30 and TRBJ1-1; D is undetermined. This CDR3 is built from 13 residues. The V end was cut by 3 bases, the J end by 1 base, with 9 bases between. Germline V CDR1 and CDR2: GTSNPN, SVGIG (reference sequence). CDR3 DNA sequence: TGTGCCTGGAGGACCTCAGGGAACACTGAAGCTTTCTTT. It codes for CAWRTSGNTEAFF.

The rearrangement links TRBV19 to TRBJ1-4; D is perhaps TRBD1 (6 bases). CDR3 size: 15 residues. The V and J ends lost 5 bases and 3 bases respectively, with 13 bases between them. Looked up from germline, CDR1 is LNHDA and CDR2 is SQIVND (reference sequence). The CDR3 bases are TGTGCCAGTAGTGTAACAGGGACGGCTAATGAAAAACTGTTTTTT. It encodes CASSVTGTANEKLFF.

The V and J genes are TRBV3-1 (or the pseudogene TRBV3-2) and TRBJ2-1, with 8 bases identical to TRBD2. Germline loops: CDR1 LGHDT, CDR2 YNNKEL (reference sequence). V lost 4 bases to trimming and J lost 9 bases; unmatched junction nucleotides: 8. This CDR3 comprises 14 residues. CDR3 protein: CASSRDGGAFEQFF. In DNA, the CDR3 is TGTGCCAGCAGCCGTGACGGGGGGGCCTTTGAGCAGTTCTTC.

The chain employs TRBV10-3 and TRBJ2-7; a possible D gene is TRBD1 (5 bases). The length of the CDR3 is 14 residues. Germline CDR1 is ENHRY and CDR2 is SYGVKD. V lost 3 bases, J lost 3 bases, and 12 bases lay in between. This CDR3 is CAISEKTASYEQYF. In DNA, the CDR3 is TGTGCCATCAGTGAAAAGACAGCAAGCTACGAGCAGTACTTC.

The chain combines TRBV18 with TRBJ1-1; maybe TRBD1 (5 bases). Germline V CDR1 and CDR2: KGHSH, LQKENI. Trimming cost V 3 bases and J 8 bases, with 16 bases left between them. This CDR3 is 14 amino acids long. The CDR3 loop reads CASSPQGGLGEAFF. In DNA, the CDR3 is TGTGCCAGCTCACCGCAGGGAGGCTTGGGGGAAGCTTTCTTT.

The rearrangement links TRBV6-8 to TRBJ2-5; perhaps TRBD1 as D (5 bases). Germline assignment: CDR1 MNHGY and CDR2 SAAAGT. This CDR3 comprises 12 residues. Trimming left V 6 bases short and J 5 bases short, with 10 bases between. The CDR3 DNA is TGTGCCAGCAGCCAGGGCCTGGAGACCCAGTACTTC. Residues: CASSQGLETQYF.

This clone has a single count. V gene TRBV12-3 or TRBV12-4 combines with J gene TRBJ1-2; D perhaps matches TRBD1 (6 bases). V was trimmed by 6 bases and J by 8 bases, leaving 13 bases between them. This CDR3 is built from 12 residues. CDR3 amino acids: CASRSEGDGYTF. CDR3 nucleotides: TGTGCCAGCAGAAGCGAGGGGGACGGCTACACCTTC.

V usage is TRBV2 and J usage is TRBJ2-7; 8 positions agree with TRBD2. J gave up 7 bases and V 5 bases, and 10 bases lay outside the gene matches. CDR1 is SNHLY, CDR2 FYNNEI, per germline. The CDR3 contains 14 residues. The CDR3 DNA reads as TGTGCCAGCAGTACTTCCGGGAGGGCACAAGAGCAGTACTTC. It yields the protein CASSTSGRAQEQYF. Combining the CDR3 with reference TRBV2 and TRBJ2-7 gives the whole variable domain EPEVTQTPSHQVTQMGQEVILRCVPISNHLYFYWYRQILGQKVEFLVSFYNNEISEKSEIFDDQFSVERPDGSNFTLKIRSTKLEDSAMYFCASSTSGRAQEQYFGPGTRLTVT.

CDR3 sequence (DNA): TGTGCCAGCAGTTCCTTCGGACAGGGGGGTACTGAAGCTTTCTTT. Protein: CASSSFGQGGTEAFF. V is TRBV27 and J is TRBJ1-1; 10 positions agree with TRBD1. Trimming took 4 bases from V and 5 from J; bases not matched to a gene: 7. The CDR3 has 15 residues. The germline gives CDR1 MNHEY, CDR2 SMNVEV (reference sequence).

The chain has TRBV3-1 (or the pseudogene TRBV3-2) and TRBJ1-6; D not resolved. Looked up from germline, CDR1 is LGHDT and CDR2 is YNNKEL (reference sequence). The CDR3 has 17 amino acids. Trimming took 0 bases from V and 8 from J, leaving 17 bases between them. DNA for the CDR3: TGTGCCAGCAGCCAAGATTGGAGGGAGCGAGGCGATTCACCCCTCCACTTT. Protein: CASSQDWRERGDSPLHF.

The chain couples TRBV7-2 to TRBJ1-2, with 7 positions matching TRBD1. V shed 6 bases and J 7 bases; nucleotides not matched to a gene: 17. Germline values: CDR1 SGHTA, CDR2 FQGNSA. This CDR3 comprises 16 residues. The CDR3 is CASRPKSGTDGGGYTF. CDR3 nucleotide sequence: TGTGCCAGCAGGCCCAAATCCGGGACAGACGGTGGTGGCTACACCTTC.

The chain is built from TRBV30 and TRBJ2-7, with 7 bases fitting TRBD1. This CDR3 is built from 14 residues. V dropped 6 bases and J dropped 4; count of bases not matched to a gene: 12. CDR1 is GTSNPN, CDR2 SVGIG, per germline (reference sequence). DNA of the CDR3: TGTGCCTGCCAAGAGGCAGGGGGTCAGTACGAGCAGTACTTC. Protein: CACQEAGGQYEQYF.

The rearrangement joins TRBV11-3 to TRBJ1-4; TRBD1 matches 8 bases. Germline CDR1 and CDR2: SGHNT and YENEEA. The V gene end was trimmed by 5 bases and the J gene end by 2 bases; junction bases not matched to a gene: 13. The CDR3 has 18 residues. CDR3 nucleotides: TGTGCCAGCAGCCCACGTCCCGGGACAGGTGGTACTAATGAAAAACTGTTTTTT. It translates to CASSPRPGTGGTNEKLFF. The full variable domain, with the rest looked up from reference TRBV11-3 and TRBJ1-4, is EAGVVQSPRYKIIEKKQPVAFWCNPISGHNTLYWYLQNLGQGPELLIRYENEEAVDDSQLPKDRFSAERLKGVDSTLKIQPAELGDSAVYLCASSPRPGTGGTNEKLFFGSGTQLSVL.

Only a few counts were recorded for this clone. The rearrangement links TRBV7-6 to TRBJ2-2, with 7 bases lining up with TRBD1. J gave up 2 bases and V 3 bases, and 18 bases lay outside the gene matches. The CDR3 spans 20 residues. Germline V CDR1 and CDR2: SGHVS, FNYEAQ. The CDR3 region is CASSLLRGKRGTENTGELFF. The CDR3 DNA reads TGTGCCAGCAGCTTGCTGCGCGGTAAAAGAGGGACAGAAAACACCGGGGAGCTGTTTTTT. Full variable domain (missing parts from reference TRBV7-6 and TRBJ2-2): GAGVSQSPRYKVTKRGQDVALRCDPISGHVSLYWYRQALGQGPEFLTYFNYEAQQDKSGLPNDRFSAERPEGSISTLTIQRTEQRDSAMYRCASSLLRGKRGTENTGELFFGEGSRLTVL.

This clone was observed a handful of times. The V and J genes are TRBV5-4 and TRBJ2-2, with a tentative D call TRBD1 (6 bases). The CDR3 runs to 14 residues. V was clipped by 3 bases and J by 7 bases, with 13 bases between them. The germline gives CDR1 SGHNT, CDR2 YYREEE (reference sequence). CDR3 in DNA: TGTGCCAGCAGCTCGCAGCAGGGGTTCGGGGAGCTGTTTTTT. Translation gives CASSSQQGFGELFF.

This sequence joins TRBV5-4 and TRBJ2-1; tentatively, D is TRBD2 (5 bases). V lost 0 bases, J lost 2 bases, and 6 bases lay in between. CDR3 size: 14 residues. Germline V CDR1 and CDR2: SGHNT, YYREEE (reference sequence). The DNA for the CDR3 is TGTGCCAGCAGCTTGGAGGAGGCCTACAATGAGCAGTTCTTC. The encoded protein is CASSLEEAYNEQFF.

The count of this clone is one. V is TRBV6-4 and J is TRBJ2-3; D might be TRBD2 (5 bases). CDR1 is MRHNA and CDR2 is SNTAGT in the germline V gene. The V end was cut by 5 bases, the J end by 0 bases, with 6 bases between. The CDR3 runs to 13 residues. The CDR3 protein is CASSRESTDTQYF. CDR3 sequence (DNA): TGTGCCAGCAGTCGGGAAAGCACAGATACGCAGTATTTT.

V is TRBV11-3 and J is TRBJ2-7; D remains unclear. The length of the CDR3 is 14 residues. Germline CDR1 SGHNT, CDR2 YENEEA. Trimming cost V 7 bases and J 3 bases, with 16 bases left between them. The CDR3, as DNA: TGTGCCAGCACAATACGCGGAGCTCTCTACGAGCAGTACTTC. Its translation is CASTIRGALYEQYF.

This clone has more than one count but fewer than ten. The genes are TRBV18 and TRBJ1-1, with TRBD1 matching over 7 bases. Germline CDR1 and CDR2: KGHSH and LQKENI. The CDR3 is made up of 16 amino acids. The J segment lost 8 bases and the V segment lost 5 bases, leaving 17 bases of the junction unmatched. The CDR3 protein is CASSRGPGEGAREAFF. For the CDR3, the DNA is TGTGCCAGCTCAAGAGGGCCTGGAGAGGGGGCGCGAGAAGCTTTCTTT.

The chain has TRBV6-2 or TRBV6-3 and TRBJ1-2, with D hard to call. The CDR3 has 15 residues. The germline V and J ends were trimmed by 0 bases and 8 bases, with 16 bases remaining between them. Germline V lookup: CDR1 MNHEY, CDR2 SVGEGT. CDR3 loop: CASSYSRDSLGGYTF. The CDR3 DNA follows: TGTGCCAGCAGTTACTCCCGGGATTCTTTAGGAGGCTACACCTTC.

CDR3 protein: CASSPKGDSSGFLKTQYF. The CDR3 bases are TGTGCCAGCAGTCCAAAGGGGGATTCTAGCGGGTTTTTAAAGACCCAGTACTTC. The rearrangement uses TRBV7-9 and TRBJ2-5; 8 nucleotides line up with TRBD2. Germline V CDR1 and CDR2: SEHNR, FQNEAQ (reference sequence). Trimming at V came to 6 bases and at J to 6 bases, leaving 21 bases not matched to a gene. CDR3 length equals 18 residues.

A remark on this clone: The sample has other DNA sequences that encode this CDR3 too. V gene TRBV27 combines with J gene TRBJ1-2, with D perhaps TRBD1 (5 bases). CDR3 length: 13 residues. CDR1 is MNHEY and CDR2 is SMNVEV in the germline V gene (reference sequence). Trimming removed 3 bases from V and 4 bases from J, with 9 bases in between. CDR3 residues: CASSLQGSYGYTF. The CDR3 DNA is TGTGCCAGCAGTTTGCAGGGTAGCTATGGCTACACCTTC.

This clone was counted only a few times. For the CDR3, the DNA is TGTGCCAGCAGTTACGAGGGCCGGGACAGCGTGTATGGCTACACCTTC. This translates into CASSYEGRDSVYGYTF. The chain couples TRBV6-6 to TRBJ1-2; 7 positions agree with TRBD1. Germline CDR1 is MNHNY and CDR2 is SVGAGI (reference sequence). There are 16 residues in the CDR3. V was clipped by 2 bases and J by 5 bases; unmatched bases: 11.

This chain uses TRBV7-9 with TRBJ1-6; 7 positions match TRBD1. Trimming cost V 0 bases and J 8 bases; bases outside gene matches: 1. Germline assignment: CDR1 SEHNR and CDR2 FQNEAQ (reference sequence). The CDR3 spans 14 residues. CDR3 coding DNA: TGTGCCAGCAGCTTAGCAGGGGGCGATTCACCCCTCCACTTT. Translated, it gives CASSLAGGDSPLHF.

V and J are TRBV24-1 and TRBJ2-2, with no clear D. Germline V gives CDR1 KGHDR, CDR2 SFDVKD. The length of the CDR3 is 18 residues. The V end lost 7 bases, the J end lost 0 bases, and 20 bases lay between the germline ends. The CDR3: CATSEATGTSANTGELFF. The CDR3 region has the DNA TGTGCCACCAGCGAGGCCACGGGTACAAGCGCGAACACCGGGGAGCTGTTTTTT.

The genes are TRBV29-1 and TRBJ2-5; D remains unclear. Trimming removed 4 bases from V and 2 bases from J, with 5 bases in between. Germline assignment: CDR1 SQVTM and CDR2 ANQGSEA. The CDR3 is 11 amino acids. The CDR3 DNA is TGCAGCGTTGGCAGGCAAGAGACCCAGTACTTC. Its translation is CSVGRQETQYF.

The rearrangement uses TRBV9 and TRBJ1-5; 10 positions agree with TRBD1. Germline assignment: CDR1 SGDLS and CDR2 YYNGEE. V shed 3 bases and J 5 bases; nucleotides not matched to a gene: 2. The CDR3 sequence is 14 residues long. The CDR3 sequence: CASSAGTGDQPQHF. CDR3 in DNA: TGTGCCAGCAGCGCCGGGACAGGGGATCAGCCCCAGCATTTT.

This clone appeared once. V usage is TRBV10-2 and J usage is TRBJ2-3; 13 nucleotides match TRBD2. Per germline, CDR1 WSHSY and CDR2 SAAADI. After removal of 6 bases from V and 2 bases from J, the junction contained 8 bases not matched to a gene. This CDR3 spans 17 amino acids. The CDR3 region has the DNA TGCGCCAGCAGACGGAGGACTAGCGGGAGAACCACAGATACGCAGTATTTT. Its protein product is CASRRRTSGRTTDTQYF.